A single sample is the source of the 8 T cell receptor beta chains below, sequenced in a study of CD8 T cells in ankylosing spondylitis. TCRdb passed the 5' RACE reads through MiXCR, listing each CDR3 protein once. The sample consists of under 200,000 distinct CDR3 sequences, around 13% of them appearing once. Input material: blood, either unsorted or a sorted T cell fraction (not recorded which). The receptors originated from a female donor with ankylosing spondylitis or in good health (not recorded which).

This clonotype has a count of ten or more. In DNA, the CDR3 is TGCGCCAGCAGCCTAAACGAGCGGCAAGAGACCCAGTACTTC. Translation: CASSLNERQETQYF. The chain recombines TRBV4-1 with TRBJ2-5; D is possibly TRBD2 (5 bases). This CDR3 is built from 14 residues. The V end lost 4 bases, the J end lost 2 bases, and 11 bases lay between the germline ends. Looked up from germline, CDR1 is MGHRA and CDR2 is YSYEKL.

This clonotype was seen many times. The chain links TRBV28 to TRBJ2-6; the D gene is possibly TRBD1 (6 bases). Trimming removed 0 bases at V and 1 base at J, with 13 bases between. The CDR3 is made up of 18 amino acids. CDR1 and CDR2 from the germline V gene are MDHEN and SYDVKM. The CDR3 nucleotides are TGTGCCAGCAGTTTATGGAGCAACAGGGTTTCTGGGGCCAACGTCCTGACTTTC. This sequence encodes CASSLWSNRVSGANVLTF.

This clonotype was recorded at least ten times. The V call is TRBV7-8, the J call TRBJ2-1, with TRBD2 as a possible D gene (6 bases). The CDR3 loop spans 15 amino acids. The V gene's germline CDR1 is SGHVS and CDR2 FQNEAQ. The V end was cut by 5 bases, the J end by 0 bases, with 11 bases between. The CDR3 region has the DNA TGTGCCAGCAGCCCCCCGGGAGTCTCCTACAATGAGCAGTTCTTC. Translating gives CASSPPGVSYNEQFF.

This clonotype was detected only a few times. The chain recombines TRBV6-5 with TRBJ1-3, with a weak D call TRBD1 (5 bases). This CDR3 spans 15 amino acids. V was clipped by 4 bases and J by 0 bases, with 10 bases between them. The germline gives CDR1 MNHEY, CDR2 SVGAGI. CDR3 DNA: TGTGCCAGCAGTTCCGGGACCTTCTCTGGAAACACCATATATTTT. The encoded protein is CASSSGTFSGNTIYF.

This clonotype was counted ten times or more. The chain carries TRBV7-9 and TRBJ2-3, with D possibly TRBD2 on 5 matching bases. Trimming removed 4 bases from V and 2 bases from J, with 13 bases in between. Germline V CDR1 and CDR2: SEHNR, FQNEAQ (reference sequence). This CDR3 is built from 15 residues. This CDR3 reads CASSYGLKNTDTQYF. The CDR3 bases are TGTGCCAGCAGCTATGGACTGAAAAACACAGATACGCAGTATTTT.

This chain links TRBV5-1 with TRBJ2-7, with D perhaps TRBD1 (5 bases). Germline CDR1 reads SGHRS; CDR2 reads YFSETQ. V was pared by 0 bases and J by 0 bases, with 13 bases between. The CDR3 has 16 residues. The CDR3 sequence is CASSLVWQGSSYEQYF. The CDR3 nucleotides read TGCGCCAGCAGCTTGGTCTGGCAGGGCAGCTCCTACGAGCAGTACTTC. Using reference TRBV5-1 and TRBJ2-7 for the parts outside the CDR3, the full variable domain is KAGVTQTPRYLIKTRGQQVTLSCSPISGHRSVSWYQQTPGQGLQFLFEYFSETQRNKGNFPGRFSGRQFSNSRSEMNVSTLELGDSALYLCASSLVWQGSSYEQYFGPGTRLTVT.

This clonotype was seen a few times. This chain connects TRBV5-1 to TRBJ2-1; the D is unclear. Trimming left V 0 bases short and J 3 bases short, with 7 bases between. The CDR3 extends over 14 amino acids. CDR1 is SGHRS, CDR2 YFSETQ, per germline. The CDR3, as DNA: TGCGCCAGCAGCTTGGGTGAGGACTACAATGAGCAGTTCTTC. Translation gives CASSLGEDYNEQFF.

To note about this clonotype: The junction departs from germline at one end; a sequencing error may be responsible. This chain uses TRBV5-1 with TRBJ2-1, with 10 nucleotides matching TRBD2. The length of the CDR3 is 15 residues. Germline CDR1 SGHRS, CDR2 YFSETQ. The DNA for the CDR3 is TGCGCCAGCAGCTTGGGTCCTAGCGGGAGCAATGAGCAGCTCTTC. It translates to CASSLGPSGSNEQLF.